This T cell receptor (beta chain) was profiled in a study of regulatory T cells in long-lasting Graves disease. This clonotype was counted only a few times. CDR3-region Arm-PCR and iRepertoire HTBI primers produced the TCR beta libraries. A single record per CDR3 protein comes from TCRdb applying MiXCR to the multiplex PCR reads. The sample holds 400,000 to 500,000 distinct CDR3 sequences, about 21% seen once. Noted time point: persistent/refractory GD, antithyroid drugs over 5 years with positive TRAb. TCR sequences were obtained from RNA taken from PBMCs. This sequence originates from a female donor with Graves disease. Sequencing used peripheral blood mononuclear cells (PBMCs), obtained when the disease was refractory, from a patient treated with antithyroid drugs.

Written as DNA, the CDR3 is TGTGCCAGTAGTCCCCGACCGGGCAGTTCCTACGAGCAGTACTTC. It encodes CASSPRPGSSYEQYF. The rearrangement uses TRBV19 and TRBJ2-7; D not certain. V dropped 5 bases and J dropped 1 base, with 15 bases sitting between them. The CDR3 has 15 amino acids. Germline values: CDR1 LNHDA, CDR2 SQIVND (reference sequence). The full variable domain, rest sourced from reference TRBV19 and TRBJ2-7, is DGGITQSPKYLFRKEGQNVTLSCEQNLNHDAMYWYRQDPGQGLRLIYYSQIVNDFQKGDIAEGYSVSREKKESFPLTVTSAQKNPTAFYLCASSPRPGSSYEQYFGPGTRLTVT.